This is a list of T cell receptor beta chains from one sample in a study of CD8+ T cells in alopecia areata. The data were produced by immunoSEQ multiplex PCR, yet TCRdb's version contains in-frame clones alone and is incomplete. The table has 170,000 or so clones, roughly 50% seen once; the top ten hold roughly 10%. Sample: CD8+ T cells sorted from blood, taken at week 24, from a patient treated with tofacitinib. The origin of the receptors is a human donor with alopecia areata. Both conserved end residues are part of each CDR3. D genes are given only for firm matches. The listing skips clone size in some rows; elsewhere it reads once, few, many or a size class.

cdr3_length: 15; j_call: TRBJ1-2; v_call: TRBV4-3; clone_size: .; d_call: .; cdr3_nt: TGCGCCAGCAGCCAAGTTCGGGGGGCGAACTATGGCTACACCTTC; cdr3_aa: CASSQVRGANYGYTF
cdr3_length: 12; j_call: TRBJ1-4; v_call: TRBV29-1; clone_size: few; d_call: TRBD1; cdr3_nt: TGCAGCGTTCAGGGGGGGACCTCGGAACTGTTTTTT; cdr3_aa: CSVQGGTSELFF
cdr3_length: 17; j_call: TRBJ2-6; v_call: TRBV5-6; clone_size: few; d_call: TRBD1; cdr3_nt: TGTGCCAGCAGCGCAGGACAGGGTTCTTCGGGGGCCAACGTCCTGACTTTC; cdr3_aa: CASSAGQGSSGANVLTF
cdr3_length: 10; j_call: TRBJ2-1; v_call: TRBV29-1; clone_size: .; d_call: .; cdr3_nt: TGCAGCGTTTTGGGGAATGAGCAGTTCTTC; cdr3_aa: CSVLGNEQFF
cdr3_length: 10; j_call: TRBJ2-5; v_call: TRBV29-1; clone_size: .; d_call: .; cdr3_nt: TGCAGCGTTGTCGGGGAGACCCAGTACTTC; cdr3_aa: CSVVGETQYF
cdr3_length: 18; j_call: TRBJ2-5; v_call: TRBV30; clone_size: few; d_call: .; cdr3_nt: TGTGCCTGGAGTGCATCGGACCCAAGGACGGGATCATTGGAGACCCAGTACTTC; cdr3_aa: CAWSASDPRTGSLETQYF
cdr3_length: 15; j_call: TRBJ1-2; v_call: TRBV9; clone_size: once; d_call: .; cdr3_nt: TGTGCCAGCAGCGTAGGCCCGTCAGGGTCTGGTGGCTACACCTTC; cdr3_aa: CASSVGPSGSGGYTF
cdr3_length: 12; j_call: TRBJ2-1; v_call: TRBV13; clone_size: few; d_call: .; cdr3_nt: TGTGCCAGCAGCGAGGGGAACAATGAGCAGTTCTTC; cdr3_aa: CASSEGNNEQFF
cdr3_length: 11; j_call: TRBJ1-1; v_call: TRBV6-5; clone_size: few; d_call: TRBD1; cdr3_nt: TGTGCCAGCAGTTCGGACAGGGAAGCTTTCTTT; cdr3_aa: CASSSDREAFF
cdr3_length: 14; j_call: TRBJ1-2; v_call: TRBV29-1; clone_size: .; d_call: TRBD1; cdr3_nt: TGCAGCGTTGTGGGAGGACAGGGGGGCTATGGCTACACCTTC; cdr3_aa: CSVVGGQGGYGYTF
cdr3_length: 16; j_call: TRBJ2-3; v_call: TRBV7-2; clone_size: .; d_call: TRBD1; cdr3_nt: TGTGCCAGCAGCCCTTGGGACAGCGAGGACTCAGATACGCAGTATTTT; cdr3_aa: CASSPWDSEDSDTQYF
cdr3_length: 13; j_call: TRBJ2-3; v_call: TRBV25-1; clone_size: .; d_call: .; cdr3_nt: TGTGCCAGCCGAGCGAAGTACACAGATACGCAGTATTTT; cdr3_aa: CASRAKYTDTQYF
cdr3_length: 12; j_call: TRBJ2-7; v_call: TRBV10-3; clone_size: .; d_call: .; cdr3_nt: TGTGCCATCAGTGAGCCCGGGGGCCGCGAGGACTTC; cdr3_aa: CAISEPGGREDF
cdr3_length: 14; j_call: TRBJ2-3; v_call: TRBV6-5; clone_size: .; d_call: TRBD1; cdr3_nt: TGTGCCAGCAGGGGACAGGCAACCACAGATACGCAGTATTTT; cdr3_aa: CASRGQATTDTQYF
cdr3_length: 14; j_call: TRBJ1-4; v_call: TRBV6-6; clone_size: .; d_call: .; cdr3_nt: TGTGCCAGCAGTGTACAGGGAGTCAATGAAAAACTGTTTTTT; cdr3_aa: CASSVQGVNEKLFF
cdr3_length: 16; j_call: TRBJ2-7; v_call: TRBV5-1; clone_size: .; d_call: .; cdr3_nt: TGCGCCAGCACCAGCAGGGGCGCGGGTTTAATCTACGAGCAGTACTTC; cdr3_aa: CASTSRGAGLIYEQYF
cdr3_length: 13; j_call: TRBJ1-1; v_call: TRBV27; clone_size: .; d_call: TRBD1; cdr3_nt: TGTGCCAGCAGTCCGCGGACAGGAACTGAAGCTTTCTTT; cdr3_aa: CASSPRTGTEAFF
cdr3_length: 13; j_call: TRBJ1-5; v_call: TRBV11-2; clone_size: .; d_call: .; cdr3_nt: TGTGCCAGCAGTTCGGACCTCAATCAGCCCCAGCATTTT; cdr3_aa: CASSSDLNQPQHF
cdr3_length: 15; j_call: TRBJ1-1; v_call: TRBV5-6; clone_size: .; d_call: .; cdr3_nt: TGTGCCAGCAGCCTCTCCCAAAGGGTTGGGAGTGAAGCTTTCTTT; cdr3_aa: CASSLSQRVGSEAFF
cdr3_length: 15; j_call: TRBJ2-1; v_call: TRBV7-9; clone_size: .; d_call: .; cdr3_nt: TGTGCCAGCAGCTTAGATGGTAGCTCCTACAATGAGCAGTTCTTC; cdr3_aa: CASSLDGSSYNEQFF
cdr3_length: 15; j_call: TRBJ2-7; v_call: TRBV7-2; clone_size: .; d_call: TRBD2; cdr3_nt: TGTGCCAGCAGCTTACTAGCGGGGAGCTCCTACGAGCAGTACTTC; cdr3_aa: CASSLLAGSSYEQYF
cdr3_length: 16; j_call: TRBJ2-2; v_call: TRBV29-1; clone_size: .; d_call: .; cdr3_nt: TGCAGCGTTGAAGATCTTGAGACTCCCAGCAGCGGGGAGCTGTTTTTT; cdr3_aa: CSVEDLETPSSGELFF
cdr3_length: 13; j_call: TRBJ1-1; v_call: TRBV10-3; clone_size: many; d_call: TRBD1; cdr3_nt: TGTGCCATCAGGAAGGGGGCTGGTCCCGAAGCTTTCTTT; cdr3_aa: CAIRKGAGPEAFF
cdr3_length: 14; j_call: TRBJ1-4; v_call: TRBV27; clone_size: .; d_call: .; cdr3_nt: TGTGCCAGCAGTTTAGTAGACTCGGACGGAGAACTGTTTTTT; cdr3_aa: CASSLVDSDGELFF
cdr3_length: 15; j_call: TRBJ1-4; v_call: TRBV4-1; clone_size: .; d_call: .; cdr3_nt: TGCGCCAGCAGCCAAGATGACAAGTCGAATGAAAAACTGTTTTTT; cdr3_aa: CASSQDDKSNEKLFF
cdr3_length: 16; j_call: TRBJ2-3; v_call: TRBV11-2; clone_size: .; d_call: TRBD2; cdr3_nt: TGTGCCAGCAGCCTGGCAGCGGGGGGCCGTTTGGATACGCAGTATTTT; cdr3_aa: CASSLAAGGRLDTQYF
cdr3_length: 16; j_call: TRBJ2-1; v_call: TRBV13; clone_size: .; d_call: TRBD2; cdr3_nt: TGTGCCAGCAGCTCGAATCTAGCGGGGGGGCCGGATGAGCAGTTCTTC; cdr3_aa: CASSSNLAGGPDEQFF
cdr3_length: 12; j_call: TRBJ2-7; v_call: TRBV4-1; clone_size: .; d_call: .; cdr3_nt: TGCGCCAGCAGCCAAGATGGACGGGAGCAGTACTTC; cdr3_aa: CASSQDGREQYF
cdr3_length: 10; j_call: TRBJ2-1; v_call: TRBV29-1; clone_size: .; d_call: .; cdr3_nt: TGCAGCGTTGGGGGCAATGAGCAGTTCTTC; cdr3_aa: CSVGGNEQFF
cdr3_length: 13; j_call: TRBJ1-2; v_call: TRBV7-9; clone_size: .; d_call: .; cdr3_nt: TGTGCCAGCAGCCGGGGACCCATAGTCGGCTACACCTTC; cdr3_aa: CASSRGPIVGYTF
cdr3_length: 14; j_call: TRBJ2-3; v_call: TRBV19; clone_size: few; d_call: TRBD1; cdr3_nt: TGTGCCAGTAGTACCACAGGGGGCCCAGATACGCAGTATTTT; cdr3_aa: CASSTTGGPDTQYF
cdr3_length: 15; j_call: TRBJ2-1; v_call: TRBV27; clone_size: few; d_call: TRBD2; cdr3_nt: TGTGCCAGCAGTCCTCTAGCGGACGGTTACAATGAGCAGTTCTTC; cdr3_aa: CASSPLADGYNEQFF
cdr3_length: 13; j_call: TRBJ2-1; v_call: TRBV2; clone_size: few; d_call: .; cdr3_nt: TGTGCCAGCAGTGATCTCAATTACAATGAGCAGTTCTTC; cdr3_aa: CASSDLNYNEQFF
cdr3_length: 15; j_call: TRBJ2-1; v_call: TRBV2; clone_size: .; d_call: TRBD1; cdr3_nt: TGTGCCAGCAGTGAGTCACAGGGGGCTCGGGATGAGCAGTTCTTC; cdr3_aa: CASSESQGARDEQFF
cdr3_length: 18; j_call: TRBJ2-1; v_call: TRBV29-1; clone_size: .; d_call: .; cdr3_nt: TGCAGCGTCCCAACCGGGACAAATGCCTATCCCCCCTACAATGAGCAGTTCTTC; cdr3_aa: CSVPTGTNAYPPYNEQFF
cdr3_length: 15; j_call: TRBJ1-1; v_call: TRBV9; clone_size: .; d_call: .; cdr3_nt: TGTGCCAGCAGCGGGGAGGGGGGACGGACCACTGAAGCTTTCTTT; cdr3_aa: CASSGEGGRTTEAFF
cdr3_length: 11; j_call: TRBJ1-1; v_call: TRBV7-2; clone_size: .; d_call: .; cdr3_nt: TGTGCCAGCAGCTTGGACACTGAAGCTTTCTTT; cdr3_aa: CASSLDTEAFF
cdr3_length: 15; j_call: TRBJ2-4; v_call: TRBV7-9; clone_size: .; d_call: TRBD1; cdr3_nt: TGTGCCAGCAGCTCGCCGGACAGGGGTGAATACATTCAGTACTTC; cdr3_aa: CASSSPDRGEYIQYF
cdr3_length: 13; j_call: TRBJ2-1; v_call: TRBV6-1; clone_size: once; d_call: .; cdr3_nt: TGTGCCAGCAGTGAAGGTTGGGGTCATGAGCAGTTCTTC; cdr3_aa: CASSEGWGHEQFF
cdr3_length: 16; j_call: TRBJ1-3; v_call: TRBV2; clone_size: few; d_call: .; cdr3_nt: TGTGCCAGCAGTGAATCTTGGGACGTCTCTGGAAACACCATATATTTT; cdr3_aa: CASSESWDVSGNTIYF
cdr3_length: 12; j_call: TRBJ1-2; v_call: TRBV29-1; clone_size: .; d_call: .; cdr3_nt: TGCAGCGTTGTGTTAGAAGACTATGGCTACACCTTC; cdr3_aa: CSVVLEDYGYTF
cdr3_length: 14; j_call: TRBJ2-5; v_call: TRBV6-5; clone_size: .; d_call: TRBD2; cdr3_nt: TGTGCCAGCTCAACCGGGGGGGCCAGGGAGACCCAGTACTTC; cdr3_aa: CASSTGGARETQYF
cdr3_length: 17; j_call: TRBJ2-1; v_call: TRBV11-2; clone_size: .; d_call: .; cdr3_nt: TGTGCCAGCAGCTTCACCTCCGCTCGCGGAAATTACAATGAGCAGTTCTTC; cdr3_aa: CASSFTSARGNYNEQFF
cdr3_length: 15; j_call: TRBJ2-3; v_call: TRBV23-1; clone_size: few; d_call: .; cdr3_nt: TGCGCCAGCAGTCAATTCGGCGGGGGCACAGATACGCAGTATTTT; cdr3_aa: CASSQFGGGTDTQYF
cdr3_length: 17; j_call: TRBJ1-5; v_call: TRBV7-2; clone_size: .; d_call: .; cdr3_nt: TGTGCCAGCAGCTTGGAAGGAGGTCAGGGTGCAAGACAGCCCCAGCATTTT; cdr3_aa: CASSLEGGQGARQPQHF
cdr3_length: 15; j_call: TRBJ2-1; v_call: TRBV9; clone_size: .; d_call: TRBD1; cdr3_nt: TGTGCCAGCAGCGTAGGACAGGGGGCGTTGAATGAGCAGTTCTTC; cdr3_aa: CASSVGQGALNEQFF
cdr3_length: 14; j_call: TRBJ2-7; v_call: TRBV27; clone_size: .; d_call: TRBD1; cdr3_nt: TGTGCCAGCAGCCCCGGGACAGGCCCCTACGAGCAGTACTTC; cdr3_aa: CASSPGTGPYEQYF
cdr3_length: 13; j_call: TRBJ1-3; v_call: TRBV30; clone_size: .; d_call: .; cdr3_nt: TGTGCCTGGAGTGACGGACAGTTAAACACCATATATTTT; cdr3_aa: CAWSDGQLNTIYF
cdr3_length: 16; j_call: TRBJ2-6; v_call: TRBV6-1; clone_size: .; d_call: .; cdr3_nt: TGTGCCAGCAGTAAAGGACAGAACTCTGGGGCCAACGTCCTGACTTTC; cdr3_aa: CASSKGQNSGANVLTF